This T cell receptor beta chain was retrieved from a study of blood T cells in healthy people across ages. Points from the study as a whole: From one million sequenced T cells, diversity estimates were lower bounds.

This clonotype has more than one count but fewer than ten. Its cognate antigen is unknown. Primers used in a second PCR of about 6 to 12 cycles were a sample-barcoded 5' primer and a J-beta primer mix. TCRdb itself ran the 5' RACE reads through MiXCR, one entry per CDR3 protein. Among 900,000 to 950,000 distinct CDR3 sequences listed, 29% were seen once. From germline, CDR1 is SGHAT and CDR2 FQNNGV. V was cut by 4 bases and J by 2 bases, with 12 bases left in between. This CDR3 comprises 14 residues. This sample was shared with a second study, whose subject was T cells of mothers and their children.

The chain employs TRBV11-2 and TRBJ2-7; TRBD1 might be the D (6 bases). Sample: blood. This TCR was sampled from a woman in her 40s in good health. CDR3 in DNA: TGTGCCAGCAGCTCGACGACAGGAACCTACGAGCAGTACTTC. Translated: CASSSTTGTYEQYF. Combining the CDR3 with reference TRBV11-2 and TRBJ2-7 gives the whole variable domain EAGVAQSPRYKIIEKRQSVAFWCNPISGHATLYWYQQILGQGPKLLIQFQNNGVVDDSQLPKDRFSAERLKGVDSTLKIQPAKLEDSAVYLCASSSTTGTYEQYFGPGTRLTVT.